The rows below give T cell receptor beta chains drawn from one sample of a study of T cell changes during pregnancy in multiple sclerosis. Profiling relied on immunoSEQ multiplex PCR, and the TCRdb table lists in-frame clones only, not all of them. The sample includes around 34,000 clones, approximately 94% of them seen just once. The specimen was CD4+ T cells from peripheral blood mononuclear cells, collected in the second trimester of pregnancy. The receptors were gathered from a female donor with multiple sclerosis, enrolled in a pregnancy study. CDR3s leave out the opening cysteine and the closing phenylalanine or tryptophan. The order of the fields is J gene, V gene, CDR3 length, CDR3 protein.

>TRBJ2-1|TRBV5-1|14
ASSLAGTPSYNEQF
>TRBJ2-6|TRBV5-1|14
ASSPTGGSGANVLT
>TRBJ2-3|TRBV19|14
ASSKSRAASTDTQY
>TRBJ1-4|TRBV15|13
ATSRVGGRDEKLF
>TRBJ2-7|TRBV6-4|15
ASSDSLLGTGSYEQY
>TRBJ1-2|TRBV4-3|14
ASSFTQAGANYGYT
>TRBJ1-1|TRBV11-2|11
ASSLAVNTEAF
>TRBJ2-1|TRBV2|14
ASSEEARGSYNEQF
>TRBJ1-5|TRBV15|14
ATSRGRGRGHQPQH
>TRBJ1-1|TRBV5-5|11
ASSFTGGTEAF
>TRBJ2-7|TRBV6-5|13
ASSYQFQGPYEQY
>TRBJ2-2|TRBV29-1|12
SVTDRSNTGELF
>TRBJ2-5|TRBV29-1|10
SVTPGEETQY
>TRBJ2-7|TRBV7-9|12
ASSFGQPSYEQY
>TRBJ2-2|TRBV6-5|14
ASSYSLAGSAGELF
>TRBJ2-2|TRBV6-5|13
ASRAGGVLTGELF
>TRBJ2-7|TRBV6-5|9
AGGSSYEQY
>TRBJ2-2|TRBV2|14
ASRHEAGTYAGELF
>TRBJ2-7|TRBV6-5|13
ASSRDVQGSYEQY
>TRBJ2-1|TRBV7-2|14
ASSLGADTRYNEQF
>TRBJ2-7|TRBV4-3|13
ASSQSDRGLGEQY
>TRBJ2-3|TRBV9|16
ASSVGPPSGGWTDTQY
>TRBJ2-4|TRBV4-1|16
ASSQEERGQGGKNIQY
>TRBJ1-1|TRBV6-1|13
ASSELRGGYTEAF
>TRBJ1-4|TRBV5-8|14
ASSPGRVGMNEKLF
>TRBJ2-1|TRBV6-4|12
ASRPAGSYNEQF
>TRBJ2-7|TRBV7-2|10
ASSSPSGIQY
>TRBJ1-2|TRBV7-9|14
ASRPTPGGGAGGYT
>TRBJ1-6|TRBV2|12
ASGAGQVTSPLH
>TRBJ2-5|TRBV2|12
ASSDLGGQETQY
>TRBJ2-7|TRBV7-3|13
ASSFKPGETFEQY
>TRBJ1-4|TRBV7-9|12
ASSFRATNEKLF
>TRBJ2-1|TRBV7-2|14
ASSLSGGPSYNEQF
>TRBJ1-6|TRBV2|13
ASRDRVPYNSPLH
>TRBJ1-2|TRBV5-1|12
ASSLETGSHGYT
>TRBJ2-7|TRBV30|12
AWRPGGGPYEQY
>TRBJ1-5|TRBV6-6|12
ASSKQGSNQPQH
>TRBJ1-4|TRBV4-3|14
ASSQEVGGAGEKLF
>TRBJ1-2|TRBV4-3|13
ASSQGSVGRYGYT
>TRBJ2-7|TRBV4-1|14
ASSQDGLAGGYEQY
>TRBJ2-5|TRBV2|11
ASSESGGETQY
>TRBJ1-2|TRBV5-4|13
ASSAGGAGDYGYT
>TRBJ1-1|TRBV7-2|9
ASSLRAEAF
>TRBJ2-3|TRBV27|16
ASSSPPGGLTSTDTQY
>TRBJ2-1|TRBV18|13
ASSPIAGGDNEQF
>TRBJ1-2|TRBV2|13
ASSERGGRDYGYT
>TRBJ1-6|TRBV11-1|13
ASSLEDLSGSPLH
>TRBJ1-1|TRBV19|11
ASSAYRNTEAF
>TRBJ1-2|TRBV7-9|15
ASSQRTGGEHLGGYT
>TRBJ1-1|TRBV6-1|13
ASSDFRTGAFQAF
>TRBJ1-2|TRBV6-5|11
ASSSLTGLGYT
>TRBJ2-1|TRBV11-3|11
ASSFLTGYEQF
>TRBJ2-7|TRBV5-5|16
ASSLKGQTGLLSYEQY